The T cell receptor (beta chain) described here comes from a study of cytomegalovirus exposure and HLA in healthy donors. Across the whole study: Drawn from HLA-typed donors, about 82 million unique TCRs were held in an early data release. Overall study findings and caveats: According to the study, roughly 160 TCR beta chains were cytomegalovirus-associated.

While unrecorded immune exposures were likely, the donors were nominally healthy when sampled. In regard to this clone: Its specificity is unknown.

Amplification used 60 Vbeta primers and 13 Jbeta primers. This table comes from immunoSEQ multiplex PCR, and its TCRdb copy is limited to in-frame clones, with some not included. The sample has 100,000 to 150,000 clones; 80% to 85% are singletons. The specimen was PBMCs. The sequence was collected from a man between 18 and 29 years old in good health and CMV-seronegative.

CDR3 nucleotides: TGTGCCAGTAGTACGGGACAGATGAACACTGAAGCTTTCTTT. It specifies CASSTGQMNTEAFF. This chain connects TRBV19 to TRBJ1-1; 7 nucleotides line up with TRBD1. The V gene's germline CDR1 is LNHDA and CDR2 SQIVND (reference sequence). The CDR3 is 14 amino acids. J was trimmed by 0 bases and V by 4 bases; bases with no gene match: 2.